This TCR beta chain comes out of a study of identical twins. Addition of a universal primer site occurred through template switching, and cDNA carried unique molecular identifiers. TCRdb used MiXCR to reprocess the 5' RACE reads, holding one entry per CDR3 protein. This sample has about 470,000 distinct CDR3 sequences, with roughly 26% found just once. J lost 1 base, V lost 2 bases, and 3 bases had no gene match. Germline V gene data show CDR1 as KGHDR and CDR2 as SFDVKD. The CDR3 consists of 17 residues. This clonotype was recorded a few times. The sample was also reused in another study, on T cells expressing NK-cell markers.

This receptor was obtained from a woman aged 18-29 years in good health. V is TRBV24-1 and J is TRBJ2-1; 11 nucleotides match TRBD2. The sample was CD4+ T cells sorted from blood. The CDR3: CATSDSRTSGSYNEQFF. In DNA, the CDR3 is TGTGCCACCAGTGATTCCAGGACTAGCGGGTCCTACAATGAGCAGTTCTTC.